What follows is one T cell receptor beta chain and its context. This clonotype was seen repeatedly, ten times or more. The antigen it recognizes is unknown. Nothing much larger sits one base from this clone, and base qualities are not available. RNA from unsorted whole blood was extracted with TRIzol reagent, and germline DNA was obtained with the DNeasy Blood & Tissue kit. At the time of sampling, the patients were treatment-naive and had chronic HBV infection. Before surgery, four milliliters of peripheral blood were drawn into K2EDTA tubes. The sample comes from a study of tumor-infiltrating lymphocytes in primary liver carcinoma (dated by TCRdb to 2017 to 2019). Study-level background: Four to six patients with histopathologically diagnosed primary liver carcinoma underwent surgical resection in China between 2015 and 2016. Hepatocellular carcinoma (four) or combined HCC and intrahepatic cholangiocarcinoma (one) was present in the five patients, who were three men and two women aged 30 to 69 years. The five patients had tumors staged T1-T3 N0M0, with maximum diameters ranging from 4.2 to 10 cm. Roughly 3.65 to 8 million productive TCRbeta reads were obtained per sample, and no significant difference in read depth was found between tissue types. The study combined TCRbeta repertoire sequencing, expression microarrays and whole-exome sequencing across five regions of each liver tumor, with adjacent normal tissue and blood. A total of some 35 specimens from 5 patients went through TCRbeta repertoire sequencing, namely 25 tumor regions, 5 adjacent noncancerous liver tissues and 5 peripheral blood samples. Reproducibility between technical replicate repertoires was high, with correlation coefficients above 0.95 and mean shared-clone rates approximately 0.91. Points the paper makes about the study in general: Pairs of tumor regions showed greater repertoire overlap (mean roughly 35%) than tumor-adjacent pairs (roughly 17%) or tumor-blood pairs (approximately 15%), which is consistent with antigen-driven expansion. Because sequencing covered only the TCR beta chain and unpaired alpha chains were not captured, true repertoire diversity is likely underestimated. With just four to six patients in the study, the authors point out that the findings should be validated in a larger study. Comparison of CD4+ and CD8+ T cell repertoires was precluded by the use of bulk unsorted samples. Compared with blood, tumors had a significantly larger share of the repertoire taken up by the top 250 clones (p = 0.039).

A constant-region primer and ProtoScript II reverse transcriptase were used to reverse-transcribe TCRbeta-specific cDNA from around 530 ng total RNA. Construction of the TCRbeta libraries relied on three nested rounds of multiplex PCR, following a slightly modified ARM-PCR procedure. Each of the first two PCR rounds ran for about 9 cycles and used multiplex TRBV1-TRBV30 forward primers together with a Cbeta reverse primer. A final 25-cycle PCR with Deep VentR polymerase added sample barcodes and Illumina adapters. Before sequencing, amplicons between 200 and 500 bp were purified from gel using a QIAquick gel extraction kit. The TCRbeta amplicons were sequenced with 250-bp paired-end reads on an Illumina HiSeq 2500. Per the authors' processing: Reads were quality-trimmed with Trimmomatic v0.33, and paired reads were merged with FLASH v1.2.11 to recover full CDR3 sequences. V, D and J germline segments were assigned to the rearranged TCRbeta sequences by MiGEC v1.2.1b. Clonotype statistics and Shannon-Wiener diversity indices were calculated with VDJtools v1.0.0. To reduce sampling bias, subsequent analyses other than the diversity analysis used only the 250 most abundant clonotypes in each sample. TCRdb reprocessing: public reads trimmed at Q25 with fastp, clones called with MiXCR, in-frame beta chains kept. Every CDR3 protein is listed once, alongside the most common genes and DNA of its rows. The V and J calls and clone size are TCRdb's, not the authors'. The sample records about 320,000 distinct CDR3 sequences, 65% of which are singletons. Jointly, the top ten make up roughly 9% of the sample.

Based on the germline V gene, the CDR1 and CDR2 sequences are SQVTM and ANQGSEA. Trimming accounts for 3 bases at V and 5 bases at J, while the number of junction bases matched to no gene is 6. The CDR3 measures 14 amino acids from cysteine to phenylalanine. Left in the record is the CDR3 DNA by itself, 42 bases read in frame from the first base. The rearranged segments are TRBV29-1 and TRBJ1-5; 8 middle bases align to TRBD1. The sample was peripheral blood. This clonotype was obtained from a man aged 35 to 55 with primary liver carcinoma and hepatitis B virus infection. The CDR3 protein: CSVETGELDQPQHF. At the DNA level, the sequence is TGCAGCGTTGAGACAGGGGAGTTGGATCAGCCCCAGCATTTT.